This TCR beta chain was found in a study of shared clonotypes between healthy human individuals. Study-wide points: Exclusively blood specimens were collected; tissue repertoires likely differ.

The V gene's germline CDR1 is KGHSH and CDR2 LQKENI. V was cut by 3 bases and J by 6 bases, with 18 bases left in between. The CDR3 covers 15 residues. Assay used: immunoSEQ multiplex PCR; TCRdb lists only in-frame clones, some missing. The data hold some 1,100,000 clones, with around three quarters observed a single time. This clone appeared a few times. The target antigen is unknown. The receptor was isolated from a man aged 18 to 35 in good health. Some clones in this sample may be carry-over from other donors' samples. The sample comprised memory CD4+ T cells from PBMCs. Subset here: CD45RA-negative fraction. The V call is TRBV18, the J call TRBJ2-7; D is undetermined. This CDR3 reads CASSPRTGGESEQYF. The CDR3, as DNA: TGTGCCAGCTCACCCCGAACTGGTGGAGAGAGCGAGCAGTACTTC.